This TCR beta chain was captured in a study of cytomegalovirus exposure and HLA in healthy donors. A remark on this clone: The antigen is undetermined.

This CDR3 is built from 14 residues. From germline, CDR1 is ENHRY and CDR2 SYGVKD. The ends lost 4 bases at V and 10 bases at J; junction bases unmatched: 9. The PCR was carried out with 60 Vbeta primers and 13 Jbeta primers. TCRdb's table, derived via immunoSEQ multiplex PCR, lists solely in-frame clones and lacks some. The table lists about 110,000 clones, 69% of them singletons. Study-wide findings and caveats: Accurate HLA-A and HLA-B prediction from TCR beta sequences was reported for most subjects.

The TCR comes from a woman aged 70 to 79 in good health and CMV-seropositive. The specimen sequenced was PBMCs. This chain joins TRBV10-3 and TRBJ2-1, with 8 bases that match TRBD2. The CDR3 DNA sequence: TGTGCCATCAGTGGAATCGGGGGGGCTGAAGAGCAGTTCTTC. Protein product: CAISGIGGAEEQFF.